A single sample gave rise to the 21 T cell receptor beta chains below, sequenced in a study of cytomegalovirus exposure and HLA in healthy donors. Amplification used 60 Vbeta primers and 13 Jbeta primers. Sequenced by immunoSEQ multiplex PCR; TCRdb stores in-frame clones only, minus some. The sample lists about 120,000 clones; 60% to 85% were seen once. The sequencing input was PBMCs. The receptor set was obtained from a female donor in good health and CMV-seronegative.

The V gene is TRBV6-1, the J gene TRBJ2-7; 7 bases agree with TRBD1. The length of the CDR3 is 14 residues. Germline CDR1 MNHNS, CDR2 SASEGT. The J segment lost 2 bases and the V segment lost 5 bases, leaving 6 bases of the junction unmatched. CDR3 sequence (DNA): TGTGCCAGCAGTTTCGGGACAGCAACCTACGAGCAGTACTTC. Translation gives CASSFGTATYEQYF.

This rearrangement joins TRBV2 to TRBJ2-7; D is unclear. Trimming cost V 6 bases and J 2 bases, with 11 bases left between them. The CDR3 runs 13 residues. CDR1 is SNHLY, CDR2 FYNNEI, per germline. The CDR3 spells CASRELGTYEQYF. CDR3 nucleotide sequence: TGTGCCAGCAGGGAGCTTGGTACCTACGAGCAGTACTTC.

This rearrangement joins TRBV7-9 to TRBJ2-7; no reliable D call. The CDR3 contains 13 residues. V lost 1 base and J lost 0, with 4 bases in between. Germline V gives CDR1 SEHNR, CDR2 FQNEAQ (reference sequence). CDR3 sequence reads: CASSLDGSYEQYF. The CDR3, as DNA: TGTGCCAGCAGCTTAGACGGCTCCTACGAGCAGTACTTC.

The rearrangement links TRBV6-1 to TRBJ2-1; weak D call: TRBD2 (6 bases). The CDR3 runs to 12 residues. Germline V gives CDR1 MNHNS, CDR2 SASEGT. The V and J ends lost 1 base and 15 bases respectively, with 13 bases between them. The CDR3 reads CASSEVGGSRFF. CDR3 in DNA: TGTGCCAGCAGTGAAGTCGGAGGGTCGCGGTTCTTC.

The J gene is TRBJ1-2, the V gene TRBV7-8; maybe TRBD1 (5 bases). Germline V gives CDR1 SGHVS, CDR2 FQNEAQ. CDR3 length: 13 residues. The V end lost 1 base, the J end lost 7 bases, and 10 bases lay between the germline ends. The CDR3 sequence is CASSLVGGRGYTF. The CDR3 DNA reads as TGTGCCAGCAGCTTAGTGGGGGGACGTGGCTACACCTTC.

This clone was seen just once. At one end, the junction sequence differs from germline, possibly due to a read error. The rearrangement links TRBV7-9 to TRBJ1-1; unclear D gene. In germline, CDR1 is SEHNR, CDR2 FQNEAQ (reference sequence). The CDR3 extends over 11 amino acids. The CDR3 loop reads CSSSFSEEAFF. CDR3 nucleotides: TGTTCCAGCAGCTTTTCCGAGGAAGCTTTCTTT.

This clone was seen more than once but under ten times. The rearrangement joins TRBV7-7 to TRBJ2-7; the D is unclear. V lost 1 base and J lost 0, with 7 bases in between. The CDR3 sequence is 14 residues long. The germline CDR1 and CDR2 sequences are SSHAT and FNYEAQ (reference sequence). CDR3 loop: CASSLDSGSYEQYF. Written as DNA, the CDR3 is TGTGCCAGCAGCTTAGACTCCGGCTCCTACGAGCAGTACTTC. Full variable domain (outside the CDR3, taken from reference TRBV7-7 and TRBJ2-7): GAGVSQSPRYKVTKRGQDVTLRCDPISSHATLYWYQQALGQGPEFLTYFNYEAQPDKSGLPSDRFSAERPEGSISTLTIQRTEQRDSAMYRCASSLDSGSYEQYFGPGTRLTVT.

This chain uses TRBV6-1 with TRBJ2-7; a possible D gene is TRBD1 (5 bases). The CDR3 runs 14 residues. Trimming took off 5 bases at V and 0 bases at J, with 11 bases between the two ends. Germline assignment: CDR1 MNHNS and CDR2 SASEGT. CDR3: CASSFQGDSYEQYF. The CDR3 DNA is TGTGCCAGCAGTTTTCAAGGGGACTCCTACGAGCAGTACTTC.

The chain couples TRBV2 to TRBJ1-2; weak D call: TRBD1 (5 bases). Deletions cut 7 bases from V and 5 bases from J, with 14 bases between. CDR1 is SNHLY and CDR2 is FYNNEI in the germline V gene. The CDR3 consists of 13 residues. The CDR3 nucleotides read TGTGCCAGCAAAATAGTTGACAGATATGGCTACACCTTC. Amino acid sequence: CASKIVDRYGYTF.

J is TRBJ1-2 and V is TRBV10-3, with 8 bases that match TRBD1. CDR1 ENHRY and CDR2 SYGVKD come from the germline V gene. The J segment lost 6 bases and the V segment lost 5 bases, leaving 17 bases of the junction unmatched. The CDR3 covers 17 residues. CDR3 DNA sequence: TGTGCCATCAGTTATCTCCAGGGGGCCAGCCGCTTTGATGGCTACACCTTC. Residues: CAISYLQGASRFDGYTF.

This chain connects TRBV10-3 to TRBJ2-7; D is perhaps TRBD1 (5 bases). The CDR3 extends over 13 amino acids. V was clipped by 8 bases and J by 0 bases, with 11 bases between them. Germline V lookup: CDR1 ENHRY, CDR2 SYGVKD. Here the CDR3 reads CAIQDTNSYEQYF. CDR3 in DNA: TGTGCCATCCAGGACACAAACTCCTACGAGCAGTACTTC.

This clone was recorded once. The chain links TRBV7-2 to TRBJ2-7; 13 nucleotides align to TRBD2. V was pared by 3 bases and J by 6 bases, with 8 bases of the junction left unmatched. Germline CDR1 reads SGHTA; CDR2 reads FQGNSA. The CDR3 totals 16 residues. The CDR3 sequence: CTSSFTGLAGVREQYF. In nucleotides, the CDR3 is TGTACCAGCAGCTTCACAGGACTAGCGGGGGTCCGCGAGCAGTACTTC.

This sequence joins TRBV5-4 and TRBJ2-2, with 10 positions matching TRBD1. The germline gives CDR1 SGHNT, CDR2 YYREEE (reference sequence). CDR3 length: 14 amino acids. V was clipped by 7 bases and J by 3 bases; unmatched bases: 3. The CDR3 region is CASSGTGDTGELFF. CDR3 DNA: TGTGCCAGCTCCGGGACAGGGGACACCGGGGAGCTGTTTTTT.

This rearrangement joins TRBV4-3 to TRBJ2-5; possible D gene TRBD1, 6 bases. The DNA end is more similar to TRBJ2-7, so the J call may be wrong. Germline values: CDR1 LGHNA, CDR2 YSLEER. This CDR3 spans 16 amino acids. CDR3 in amino acids: CASSQDRRTVTYEQYF. CDR3 nucleotides: TGCGCCAGCAGCCAAGATAGAAGGACAGTGACCTACGAGCAGTACTTC.

Comment on this clone: The DNA is left out, because the CDR3 cannot be placed on it with certainty; the CDR3 is given as TCRdb lists it. The J gene is TRBJ2-7, the V gene TRBV6-5; TRBD1, the table's D call, lacks a check against the DNA. Germline V lookup: CDR1 MNHEY, CDR2 SVGAGI. The CDR3 numbers 14 amino acids, ends counted. CDR3 sequence: CASSSSGQGYEQYF.

The chain uses TRBV5-1 and TRBJ1-5; 7 bases map to TRBD1. V was pared by 0 bases and J by 7 bases, with 7 bases of the junction left unmatched. The CDR3 runs 15 residues. Germline V lookup: CDR1 SGHRS, CDR2 YFSETQ. The CDR3 here is CASSLAGQPQQPQHF. CDR3 DNA sequence: TGCGCCAGCAGCTTGGCGGGACAGCCCCAACAGCCCCAGCATTTT.

The V call is TRBV4-3, the J call TRBJ1-5; a weak D match, TRBD1 (5 bases). Germline V lookup: CDR1 LGHNA, CDR2 YSLEER. CDR3 length equals 15 residues. The V and J ends lost 0 bases and 4 bases respectively, with 10 bases between them. The CDR3 DNA reads as TGCGCCAGCAGCCAAGATAATGCAGGGAATCAGCCCCAGCATTTT. Translation gives CASSQDNAGNQPQHF.

The rearrangement uses TRBV7-3 and TRBJ2-3; a weak D match, TRBD2 (6 bases). This CDR3 is built from 14 residues. The V end was cut by 4 bases, the J end by 3 bases, with 11 bases between. Per the germline V gene, CDR1 is SGHTA and CDR2 is FQGTGA. This CDR3 is CASSSRTTTDTQYF. The CDR3 DNA follows: TGTGCCAGCAGCTCCCGGACTACAACAGATACGCAGTATTTT.

The chain has TRBV5-5 and TRBJ2-5; possibly TRBD1 for D (5 bases). Germline-derived CDR1 and CDR2 are SGHKS and YYEKEE (reference sequence). The V gene lost 0 bases and the J gene lost 5 bases, with 14 bases spanning the gap. The length of the CDR3 is 15 residues. The CDR3 nucleotides are TGTGCCAGCAGCTTGGGGGCCAGGGCAGGGGAGACCCAGTACTTC. Its protein is CASSLGARAGETQYF. Full variable domain (remainder filled in from reference TRBV5-5 and TRBJ2-5): DAGVTQSPTHLIKTRGQQVTLRCSPISGHKSVSWYQQVLGQGPQFIFQYYEKEERGRGNFPDRFSARQFPNYSSELNVNALLLGDSALYLCASSLGARAGETQYFGPGTRLLVL.

The DNA of the CDR3 is TGTGCCAGCAGCTCGCGTTCCGGGACAGGGGGCACTGAAGCTTTCTTT. Protein product: CASSSRSGTGGTEAFF. The chain is built from TRBV7-9 and TRBJ1-1; TRBD1 aligns across 11 bases. This CDR3 contains 16 residues. Trimming at V came to 4 bases and at J to 4 bases, leaving 8 bases not matched to a gene. Per the germline V gene, CDR1 is SEHNR and CDR2 is FQNEAQ (reference sequence).

This chain connects TRBV9 to TRBJ1-2; the D is unclear. Germline CDR1 and CDR2: SGDLS and YYNGEE. Trimming shortened V by 2 bases and J by 7 bases, and 12 bases separated the two germline ends. The CDR3 runs 13 residues. The CDR3 DNA reads TGTGCCAGCAGCGTGTCAGATGCGGGTGGCTACACCTTC. The encoded protein is CASSVSDAGGYTF.